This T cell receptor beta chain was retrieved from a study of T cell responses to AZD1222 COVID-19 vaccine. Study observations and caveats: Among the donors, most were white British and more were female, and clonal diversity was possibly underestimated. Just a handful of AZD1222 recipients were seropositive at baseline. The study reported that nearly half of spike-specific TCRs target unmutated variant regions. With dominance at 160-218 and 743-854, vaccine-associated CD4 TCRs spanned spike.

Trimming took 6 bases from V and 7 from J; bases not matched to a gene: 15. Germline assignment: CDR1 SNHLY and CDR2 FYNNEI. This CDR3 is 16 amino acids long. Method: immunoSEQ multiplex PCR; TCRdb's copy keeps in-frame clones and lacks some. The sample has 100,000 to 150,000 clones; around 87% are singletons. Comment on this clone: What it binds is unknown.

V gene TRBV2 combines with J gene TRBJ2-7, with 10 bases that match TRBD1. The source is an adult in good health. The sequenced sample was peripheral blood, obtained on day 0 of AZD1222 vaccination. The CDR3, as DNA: TGTGCCAGCAGGGCCCCCGGGGGGACAGGGGTCTGGGAGCAGTACTTC. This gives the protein CASRAPGGTGVWEQYF.